This record covers a single T cell receptor beta chain. The sample comes from a study of blood T cell repertoires in COVID-19. About the research overall: Samples taken during acute and convalescent COVID-19 were collected in the United States, Italy and Spain. PBMCs, B-cell-depleted T cells, or T cells provided the cDNA or gDNA that made up the material.

Original processing notes: Estimates of nucleated cell counts were drawn from the amplification of reference gene primers. Sequencing was performed with immunoSEQ multiplex PCR; in TCRdb, only in-frame clones are kept and a portion is missing. That table furnishes V, J and clone size, whereas the DNA furnished D and trimming. The data show around 300,000 clones, 88% seen once. Recovered Cohort 3 donors showed two negative PCRs, clearance, or symptom resolution. The CDR3 has 14 amino acids. CDR1 is MDHEN, CDR2 SYDVKM, per germline. Trimming removed 4 bases from V and 7 bases from J, with 14 bases in between.

The V and J genes are TRBV28 and TRBJ1-5, with a weak D call TRBD1 (6 bases). The TCR originated in a man aged 25 to 45 who had recovered from COVID-19. The sequencing sample was made of PBMCs or T cells enriched from blood (not recorded which). The chain's CDR3 is CASSYLQGNQPQHF. The DNA of the CDR3 is TGTGCCAGCAGTTACCTACAGGGTAACCAGCCCCAGCATTTT.